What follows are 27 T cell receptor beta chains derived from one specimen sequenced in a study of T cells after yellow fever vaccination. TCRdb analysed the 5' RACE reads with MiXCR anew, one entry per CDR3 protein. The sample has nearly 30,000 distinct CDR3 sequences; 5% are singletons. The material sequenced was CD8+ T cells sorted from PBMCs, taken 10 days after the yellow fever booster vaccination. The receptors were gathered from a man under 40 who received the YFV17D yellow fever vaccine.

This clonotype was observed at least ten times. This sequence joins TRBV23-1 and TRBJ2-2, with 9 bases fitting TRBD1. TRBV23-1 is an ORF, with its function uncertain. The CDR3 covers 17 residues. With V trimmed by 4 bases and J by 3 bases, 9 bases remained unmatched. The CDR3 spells CASSPRDRESDTGELFF. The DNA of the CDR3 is TGCGCCAGCAGTCCGCGGGACAGGGAGTCTGACACCGGGGAGCTGTTTTTT.

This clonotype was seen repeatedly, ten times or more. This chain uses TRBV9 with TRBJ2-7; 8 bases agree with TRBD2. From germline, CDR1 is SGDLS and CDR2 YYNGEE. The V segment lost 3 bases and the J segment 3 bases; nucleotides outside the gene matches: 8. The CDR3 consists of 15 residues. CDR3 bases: TGTGCCAGCAGCGCGGAGGGACTAGGGGGCTACGAGCAGTACTTC. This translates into CASSAEGLGGYEQYF.

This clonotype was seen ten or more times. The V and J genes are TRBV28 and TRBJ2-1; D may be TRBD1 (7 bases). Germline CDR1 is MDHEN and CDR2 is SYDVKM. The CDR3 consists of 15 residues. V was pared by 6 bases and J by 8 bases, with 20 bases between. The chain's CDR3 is CASSIDREVVHEQFF. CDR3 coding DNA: TGTGCCAGCAGCATCGACAGGGAGGTTGTGCATGAGCAGTTCTTC.

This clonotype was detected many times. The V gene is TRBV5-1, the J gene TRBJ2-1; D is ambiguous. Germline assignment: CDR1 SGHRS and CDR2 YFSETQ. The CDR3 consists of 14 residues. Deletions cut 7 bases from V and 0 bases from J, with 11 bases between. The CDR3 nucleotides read TGCGCCAGCCTTCCGGAGAACTCCTACAATGAGCAGTTCTTC. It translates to CASLPENSYNEQFF. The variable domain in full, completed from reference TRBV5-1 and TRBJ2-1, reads KAGVTQTPRYLIKTRGQQVTLSCSPISGHRSVSWYQQTPGQGLQFLFEYFSETQRNKGNFPGRFSGRQFSNSRSEMNVSTLELGDSALYLCASLPENSYNEQFFGPGTRLTVL.

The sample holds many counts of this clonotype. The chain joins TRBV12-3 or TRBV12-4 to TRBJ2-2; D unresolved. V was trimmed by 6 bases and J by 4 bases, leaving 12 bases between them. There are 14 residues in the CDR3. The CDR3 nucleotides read TGTGCCAGCAGCCCCCGGGTGGGCACCGGGGAGCTGTTTTTT. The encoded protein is CASSPRVGTGELFF.

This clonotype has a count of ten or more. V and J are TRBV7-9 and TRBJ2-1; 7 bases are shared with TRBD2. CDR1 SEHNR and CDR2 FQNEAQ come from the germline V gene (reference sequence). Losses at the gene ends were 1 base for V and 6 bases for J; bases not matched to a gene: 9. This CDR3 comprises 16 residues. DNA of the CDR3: TGTGCCAGCAGCTTAGTTGTGGTGGGGAGGGCCAATGAGCAGTTCTTC. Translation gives CASSLVVVGRANEQFF.

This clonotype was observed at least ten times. The chain's CDR3 is CASSKRDPLSGRTHNEQFF. CDR3 DNA sequence: TGTGCCAGCAGCAAAAGGGACCCCCTTAGCGGGAGGACACACAATGAGCAGTTCTTC. J is TRBJ2-1 and V is TRBV21-1; TRBD2 is the table's D call, not checked against the DNA. TRBV21-1 is described as a pseudogene. This CDR3 spans 19 amino acids.

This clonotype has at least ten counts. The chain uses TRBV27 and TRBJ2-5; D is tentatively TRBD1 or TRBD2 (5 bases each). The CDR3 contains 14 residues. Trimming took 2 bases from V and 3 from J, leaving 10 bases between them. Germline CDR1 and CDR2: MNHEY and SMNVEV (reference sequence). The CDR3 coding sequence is TGTGCCAGCAGTTTAGGTGGGGGAAAAGAGACCCAGTACTTC. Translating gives CASSLGGGKETQYF.

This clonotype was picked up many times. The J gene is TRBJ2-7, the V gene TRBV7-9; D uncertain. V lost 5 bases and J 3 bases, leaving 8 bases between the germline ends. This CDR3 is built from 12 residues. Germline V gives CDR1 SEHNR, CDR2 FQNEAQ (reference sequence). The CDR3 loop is CASSPNGYEQYF. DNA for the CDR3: TGTGCCAGCAGCCCCAATGGCTACGAGCAGTACTTC.

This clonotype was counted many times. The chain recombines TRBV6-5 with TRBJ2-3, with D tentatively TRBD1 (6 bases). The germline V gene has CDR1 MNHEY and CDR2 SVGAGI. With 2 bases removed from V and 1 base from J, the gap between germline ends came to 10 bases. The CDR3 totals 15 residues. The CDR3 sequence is CASSYHSGGTDTQYF. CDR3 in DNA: TGTGCCAGCAGTTACCACTCAGGGGGCACAGATACGCAGTATTTT.

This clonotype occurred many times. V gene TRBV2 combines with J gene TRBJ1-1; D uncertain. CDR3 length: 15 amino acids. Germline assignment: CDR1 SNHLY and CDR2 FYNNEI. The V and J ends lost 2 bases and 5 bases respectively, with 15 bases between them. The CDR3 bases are TGTGCCAGCAGTGAATTTCGTAGGGAGAGGACTGAAGCTTTCTTT. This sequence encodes CASSEFRRERTEAFF.

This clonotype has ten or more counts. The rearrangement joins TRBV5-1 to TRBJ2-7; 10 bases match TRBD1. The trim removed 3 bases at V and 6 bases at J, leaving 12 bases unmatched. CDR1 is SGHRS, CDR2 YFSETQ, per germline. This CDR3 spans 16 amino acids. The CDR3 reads CASSWRAGQGSSEQYF. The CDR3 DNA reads TGCGCCAGCAGCTGGAGGGCGGGACAGGGGAGTTCCGAGCAGTACTTC.

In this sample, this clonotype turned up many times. As DNA, the CDR3 is TGCAGCACAGTGCACCGGGCCGGGGAGCTGTTTTTT. Its translation is CSTVHRAGELFF. V is TRBV29-1 and J is TRBJ2-2; D is ambiguous. The germline V gene has CDR1 SQVTM and CDR2 ANQGSEA. The CDR3 totals 12 residues. Trimming took 8 bases from V and 6 from J, leaving 13 bases between them.

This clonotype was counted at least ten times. The CDR3 spells CASSFGQPYEQYF. The DNA of the CDR3 is TGTGCCAGCAGCTTTGGACAGCCATACGAGCAGTACTTC. This chain joins TRBV11-2 and TRBJ2-7; D possibly corresponds to TRBD1 (6 bases). Germline V gives CDR1 SGHAT, CDR2 FQNNGV. V lost 3 bases, J lost 4 bases, and 10 bases lay in between. The CDR3 extends over 13 amino acids. Supplemented by reference TRBV11-2 and TRBJ2-7, the full variable domain reads EAGVAQSPRYKIIEKRQSVAFWCNPISGHATLYWYQQILGQGPKLLIQFQNNGVVDDSQLPKDRFSAERLKGVDSTLKIQPAKLEDSAVYLCASSFGQPYEQYFGPGTRLTVT.

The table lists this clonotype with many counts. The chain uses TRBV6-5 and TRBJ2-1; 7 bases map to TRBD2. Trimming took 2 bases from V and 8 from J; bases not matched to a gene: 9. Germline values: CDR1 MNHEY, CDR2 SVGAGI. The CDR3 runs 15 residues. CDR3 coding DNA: TGTGCCAGCAGTTACGCCCCCGCTAGCGGAGATGAGCAGTTCTTC. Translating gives CASSYAPASGDEQFF.

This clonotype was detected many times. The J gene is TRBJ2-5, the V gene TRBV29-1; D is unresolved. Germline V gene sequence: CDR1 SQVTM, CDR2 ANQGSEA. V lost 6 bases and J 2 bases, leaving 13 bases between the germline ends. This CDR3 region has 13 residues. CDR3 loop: CSVHLYLQETQYF. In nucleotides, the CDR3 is TGCAGCGTCCATCTTTACCTTCAAGAGACCCAGTACTTC.

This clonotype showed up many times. The CDR3 loop reads CASSLSRYEQYF. The CDR3 DNA is TGCGCCAGCAGCTTGTCGCGGTACGAGCAGTACTTC. This rearrangement joins TRBV5-1 to TRBJ2-7, with D uncertain. CDR1 is SGHRS and CDR2 is YFSETQ in the germline V gene. The CDR3 covers 12 residues. V was cut by 1 base and J by 4 bases, with 6 bases left in between.

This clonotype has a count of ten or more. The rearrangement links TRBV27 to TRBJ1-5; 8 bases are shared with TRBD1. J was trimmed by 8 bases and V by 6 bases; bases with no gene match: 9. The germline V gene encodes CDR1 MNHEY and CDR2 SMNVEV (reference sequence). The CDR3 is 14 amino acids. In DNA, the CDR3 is TGTGCCAGCAGCTATGGGACAGGAATTGAGCCCCAGCATTTT. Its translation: CASSYGTGIEPQHF.

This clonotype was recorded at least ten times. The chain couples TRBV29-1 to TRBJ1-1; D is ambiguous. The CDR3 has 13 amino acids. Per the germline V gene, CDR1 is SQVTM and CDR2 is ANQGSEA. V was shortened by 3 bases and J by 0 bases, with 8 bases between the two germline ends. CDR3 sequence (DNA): TGCAGCGTTGATAGCGAGATGAACACTGAAGCTTTCTTT. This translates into CSVDSEMNTEAFF.

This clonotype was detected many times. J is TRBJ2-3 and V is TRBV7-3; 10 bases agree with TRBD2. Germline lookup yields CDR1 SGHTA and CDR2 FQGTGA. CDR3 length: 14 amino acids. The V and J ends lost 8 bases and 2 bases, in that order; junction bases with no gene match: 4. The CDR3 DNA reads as TGTGCCAGCTCGACTAGCGGGTACACAGATACGCAGTATTTT. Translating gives CASSTSGYTDTQYF.

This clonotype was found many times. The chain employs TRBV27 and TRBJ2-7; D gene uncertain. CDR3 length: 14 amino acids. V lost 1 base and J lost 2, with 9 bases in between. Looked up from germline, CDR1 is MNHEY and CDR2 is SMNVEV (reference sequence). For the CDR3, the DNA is TGTGCCAGCAGTTTATTGCCAGTGGCCTACGAGCAGTACTTC. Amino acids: CASSLLPVAYEQYF.

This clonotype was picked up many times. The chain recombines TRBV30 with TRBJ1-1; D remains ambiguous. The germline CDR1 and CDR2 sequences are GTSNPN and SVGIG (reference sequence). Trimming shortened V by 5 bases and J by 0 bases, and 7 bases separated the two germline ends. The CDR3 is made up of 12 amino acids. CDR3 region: CAWGSMNTEAFF. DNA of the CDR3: TGTGCCTGGGGGTCCATGAACACTGAAGCTTTCTTT.

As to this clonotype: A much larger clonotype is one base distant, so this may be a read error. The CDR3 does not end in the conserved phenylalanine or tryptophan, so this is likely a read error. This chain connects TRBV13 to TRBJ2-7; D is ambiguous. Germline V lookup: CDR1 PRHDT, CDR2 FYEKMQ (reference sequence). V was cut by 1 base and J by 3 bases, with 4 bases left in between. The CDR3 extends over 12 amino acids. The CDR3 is CASSLDDYEQYS. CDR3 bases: TGTGCCAGCAGCTTAGATGACTACGAGCAGTACTCC.

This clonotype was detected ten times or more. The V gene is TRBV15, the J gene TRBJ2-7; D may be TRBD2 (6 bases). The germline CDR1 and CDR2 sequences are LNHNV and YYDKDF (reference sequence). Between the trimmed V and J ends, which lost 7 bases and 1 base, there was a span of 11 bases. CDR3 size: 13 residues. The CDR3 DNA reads TGTGCCACCACCGAGGCGGGGTCCTACGAGCAGTACTTC. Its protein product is CATTEAGSYEQYF.

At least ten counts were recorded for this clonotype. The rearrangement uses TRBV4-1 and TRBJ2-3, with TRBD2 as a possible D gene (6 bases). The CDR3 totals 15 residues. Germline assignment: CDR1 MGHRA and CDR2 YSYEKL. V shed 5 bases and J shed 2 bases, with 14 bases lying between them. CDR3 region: CASSLRSSDTDTQYF. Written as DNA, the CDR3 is TGCGCCAGCAGCTTACGATCTAGCGACACAGATACGCAGTATTTT.

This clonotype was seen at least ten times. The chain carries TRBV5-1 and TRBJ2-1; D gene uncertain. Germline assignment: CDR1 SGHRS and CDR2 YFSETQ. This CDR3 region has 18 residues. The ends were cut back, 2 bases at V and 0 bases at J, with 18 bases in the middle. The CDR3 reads CASSLLHTDASSYNEQFF. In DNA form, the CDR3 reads TGCGCCAGCAGCTTACTCCACACAGACGCTAGCTCCTACAATGAGCAGTTCTTC. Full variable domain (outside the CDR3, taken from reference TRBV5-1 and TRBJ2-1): KAGVTQTPRYLIKTRGQQVTLSCSPISGHRSVSWYQQTPGQGLQFLFEYFSETQRNKGNFPGRFSGRQFSNSRSEMNVSTLELGDSALYLCASSLLHTDASSYNEQFFGPGTRLTVL.

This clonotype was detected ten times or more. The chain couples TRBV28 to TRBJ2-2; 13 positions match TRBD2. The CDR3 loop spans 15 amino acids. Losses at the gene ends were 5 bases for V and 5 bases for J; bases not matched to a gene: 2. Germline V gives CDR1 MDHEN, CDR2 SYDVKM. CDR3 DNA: TGTGCCAGCAGTAGACTAGCGGGAGGAACCGGGGAGCTGTTTTTT. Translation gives CASSRLAGGTGELFF.